One and the same sample provided the 5 T cell receptor beta chains below, sequenced in a study of regulatory T cells in long-lasting Graves disease. The authors built TCR beta libraries using iRepertoire HTBI primers and Arm-PCR of CDR3 regions. One entry per CDR3 protein, called by TCRdb with MiXCR from the multiplex PCR reads. The sample has about 400,000 distinct CDR3 sequences; 15% to 20% are singletons. Time point denoted: newly diagnosed GD, antithyroid drugs for less than 3 months. The TCR library used RNA extracted from PBMCs. Separately, the same data were catalogued under a study of T cells in Graves' hyperthyroidism and ophthalmopathy.

The sequenced sample was peripheral blood mononuclear cells (PBMCs), obtained at new diagnosis, from a patient treated with antithyroid drugs. The receptors here all came from a woman aged 18-29 years with Graves disease.

This clonotype was counted a few times. The chain recombines TRBV7-9 with TRBJ1-3; no definite D call. Looked up from germline, CDR1 is SEHNR and CDR2 is FQNEAQ (reference sequence). V lost 6 bases and J 0 bases, leaving 9 bases between the germline ends. The CDR3 runs 14 residues. The CDR3, as DNA: TGTGCCAGCAGACCAGAGCGCTCTGGAAACACCATATATTTT. Its protein product is CASRPERSGNTIYF.

This clonotype was picked up a small number of times. The chain uses TRBV30 and TRBJ1-2; D is perhaps TRBD1 (6 bases). Germline V gene data show CDR1 as GTSNPN and CDR2 as SVGIG (reference sequence). This CDR3 is 13 amino acids long. Trimming removed 5 bases at V and 5 bases at J, with 15 bases between. CDR3 DNA sequence: TGTGCCTGGTCAACCAGGGGCTCTTATGGCTACACCTTC. Its protein is CAWSTRGSYGYTF.

This clonotype was counted at least ten times. This sequence joins TRBV9 and TRBJ2-7; the D call may be TRBD1 or TRBD2 (5 bases each). The germline CDR1 and CDR2 sequences are SGDLS and YYNGEE. The ends were cut back, 4 bases at V and 5 bases at J, with 13 bases in the middle. The CDR3 consists of 13 residues. As DNA, the CDR3 is TGTGCCAGCAGCCCACCTAGGGACGACGAGCAGTACTTC. This translates into CASSPPRDDEQYF.

This clonotype was counted many times. The chain couples TRBV3-1 to TRBJ1-1; no reliable D call. CDR3 length equals 13 residues. Deletions cut 1 base from V and 1 base from J, with 4 bases between. CDR1 LGHDT and CDR2 YNNKEL come from the germline V gene (reference sequence). The CDR3 DNA is TGTGCCAGCAGCCAAGTCAAGAACACTGAAGCTTTCTTT. Translation: CASSQVKNTEAFF.

Many counts were recorded for this clonotype. V and J are TRBV20-1 and TRBJ1-1; D not resolved. Germline-derived CDR1 and CDR2 are DFQATT and SNEGSKA (reference sequence). V was shortened by 1 base and J by 6 bases, with 9 bases between the two germline ends. The CDR3 is 12 residues long. CDR3 residues: CSARVGDAEAFF. In DNA form, the CDR3 reads TGCAGTGCTAGAGTGGGTGACGCTGAAGCTTTCTTT.